The 24 T cell receptor beta chains listed next were all sequenced from one sample in a study of a mutant IDH1 vaccine in newly diagnosed glioma. Some clones are missing from TCRdb's copy, which holds only in-frame ones; the method was immunoSEQ multiplex PCR. Of roughly 40,000 clones in the sample, roughly 83% were seen once. These receptors are not linked to any known antigen. Time point meaning: week 35, safety follow-up. What each vaccine dose contained was 300 ug of mutant IDH1 20-mer peptide, accompanied by topical imiquimod. Sequenced here: PBMCs, sampled from a glioma patient whose treatment included an IDH1 peptide vaccine. These receptor sequences come from a woman aged 45-65 years with glioma.

This chain uses TRBV4-1 with TRBJ2-3; a weak D match, TRBD1 (6 bases). There are 16 residues in the CDR3. Germline lookup yields CDR1 MGHRA and CDR2 YSYEKL. Trimming stripped 0 bases from V and 3 bases from J, with 13 bases between. CDR3 sequence (DNA): TGCGCCAGCAGCCAAGATAAGATAAGGGGGACAGATACGCAGTATTTT. Protein: CASSQDKIRGTDTQYF.

V is TRBV9 and J is TRBJ2-1; D gene ambiguous. The V end lost 3 bases, the J end lost 8 bases, and 21 bases lay between the germline ends. CDR3 length: 16 residues. Germline-derived CDR1 and CDR2 are SGDLS and YYNGEE. CDR3 coding DNA: TGTGCCAGCAGCGCTCGTCAGAGGAAGGGAACACATGAGCAGTTCTTC. Its translation is CASSARQRKGTHEQFF.

This CDR3 is CASRVAGARDTQYF. CDR3 in DNA: TGTGCCAGCAGAGTAGCGGGGGCAAGGGATACGCAGTATTTT. The chain recombines TRBV2 with TRBJ2-3; the match to TRBD2 covers 9 bases. The J segment lost 6 bases and the V segment lost 6 bases, leaving 7 bases of the junction unmatched. From germline, CDR1 is SNHLY and CDR2 FYNNEI. The CDR3 consists of 14 residues.

The chain is built from TRBV6-1 and TRBJ1-2; no clear D gene. Germline CDR1 MNHNS, CDR2 SASEGT. This CDR3 comprises 14 residues. V lost 8 bases and J 4 bases, leaving 17 bases between the germline ends. The CDR3 protein is CASVDADRFYGYTF. CDR3 nucleotides: TGTGCCAGCGTTGATGCAGATCGGTTCTATGGCTACACCTTC.

The V and J genes are TRBV10-3 and TRBJ1-6, with 8 positions matching TRBD1. V lost 7 bases, J lost 7 bases, and 9 bases stayed unmatched. Germline assignment: CDR1 ENHRY and CDR2 SYGVKD. This CDR3 region has 15 residues. The CDR3 nucleotides are TGTGCCATCAATCCGACAGGGGAGTTGAATTCACCCCTCCACTTT. Translating gives CAINPTGELNSPLHF.

The chain joins TRBV28 to TRBJ1-1; 9 positions agree with TRBD1. Germline loops: CDR1 MDHEN, CDR2 SYDVKM. This CDR3 comprises 15 residues. The V segment lost 5 bases and the J segment 5 bases; nucleotides outside the gene matches: 9. The CDR3 protein is CASSPQTGGETEAFF. As DNA, the CDR3 is TGTGCCAGCAGTCCGCAAACAGGGGGCGAGACTGAAGCTTTCTTT. The entire variable domain, with the rest obtained from reference TRBV28 and TRBJ1-1, is as follows: DVKVTQSSRYLVKRTGEKVFLECVQDMDHENMFWYRQDPGLGLRLIYFSYDVKMKEKGDIPEGYSVSREKKERFSLILESASTNQTSMYLCASSPQTGGETEAFFGQGTRLTVV.

J is TRBJ1-1 and V is TRBV2; no clear D. The CDR3 totals 14 residues. Germline CDR1 is SNHLY and CDR2 is FYNNEI. The V end was cut by 10 bases, the J end by 3 bases, with 18 bases between. DNA of the CDR3: TGTGCCACCGTATTTAAGGGCTCGCACACTGAAGCTTTCTTT. Translating it yields CATVFKGSHTEAFF.

The rearrangement links TRBV10-3 to TRBJ1-2, with D hard to call. CDR3 size: 11 residues. Per germline, CDR1 ENHRY and CDR2 SYGVKD. V lost 8 bases to trimming and J lost 5 bases, with 9 bases between them. The CDR3 loop is CAIQAGYGYTF. The CDR3 coding sequence is TGTGCCATCCAAGCAGGATATGGCTACACCTTC.

The chain is built from TRBV18 and TRBJ1-2; D gene uncertain. Deletions cut 5 bases from V and 8 bases from J, with 15 bases between. Looked up from germline, CDR1 is KGHSH and CDR2 is LQKENI. This CDR3 contains 13 residues. The CDR3 DNA reads TGTGCCAGCTCATCCACCTCTTTTGGGGGCTACACCTTC. Protein sequence: CASSSTSFGGYTF.

In this sample, this clone turned up once. The chain couples TRBV5-1 to TRBJ2-1; 16 bases agree with TRBD2. There are 19 residues in the CDR3. Germline V gene sequence: CDR1 SGHRS, CDR2 YFSETQ. V shed 0 bases, J shed 4 bases, and the junction held 7 bases outside the gene matches. The CDR3 protein is CASSLAGTSGGAKYNEQFF. DNA of the CDR3: TGCGCCAGCAGCTTGGCCGGGACTAGCGGGGGGGCGAAATACAATGAGCAGTTCTTC.

The chain carries TRBV6-1 and TRBJ2-7; 7 nucleotides match TRBD1. Germline CDR1 reads MNHNS; CDR2 reads SASEGT. The CDR3 consists of 14 residues. V shed 4 bases, J shed 3 bases, and the junction held 6 bases outside the gene matches. CDR3 sequence (DNA): TGTGCCAGCAGTGTCACGACAGGGTTCTACGAGCAGTACTTC. Amino acid sequence: CASSVTTGFYEQYF.

The chain is built from TRBV5-1 and TRBJ2-2, with 7 nucleotides matching TRBD2. V gave up 4 bases and J gave up 1 base; unmatched junction bases: 4. Per the germline V gene, CDR1 is SGHRS and CDR2 is YFSETQ. The CDR3 has 15 amino acids. The CDR3 is CASSGGVRNTGELFF. The CDR3 coding sequence is TGCGCCAGCAGCGGGGGGGTTAGGAACACCGGGGAGCTGTTTTTT.

The CDR3 coding sequence is TGTGCCAGCAGCCCTTTGGCCGATACGCAGTATTTT. It encodes CASSPLADTQYF. This chain joins TRBV5-6 and TRBJ2-3, with unresolved D. Germline CDR1 is SGHDT and CDR2 is YYEEEE. Trimming left V 4 bases short and J 6 bases short, with 9 bases between. CDR3 size: 12 residues.

V and J are TRBV7-2 and TRBJ2-7; 7 bases match TRBD1. The junction had 12 bases not matched to a gene; V was cut back by 4 bases and J by 6 bases. The CDR3 runs 15 residues. Germline CDR1 SGHTA, CDR2 FQGNSA. For the CDR3, the DNA is TGTGCCAGCAGCTCAATAGACCGACAGGGCGGCGAGCAGTACTTC. Protein: CASSSIDRQGGEQYF.

This clone is judged medium-sized (0.01 to 0.1%). J is TRBJ2-7 and V is TRBV28, with D uncertain. This CDR3 comprises 14 residues. The V and J ends lost 8 bases and 1 base respectively, with 15 bases between them. The germline CDR1 and CDR2 sequences are MDHEN and SYDVKM. The DNA of the CDR3 is TGTGCCAGCCGTAGGGTTGGTATTTCCTACGAGCAGTACTTC. It translates to CASRRVGISYEQYF. Together with reference TRBV28 and TRBJ2-7, the CDR3 gives the full variable domain: DVKVTQSSRYLVKRTGEKVFLECVQDMDHENMFWYRQDPGLGLRLIYFSYDVKMKEKGDIPEGYSVSREKKERFSLILESASTNQTSMYLCASRRVGISYEQYFGPGTRLTVT.

The chain uses TRBV27 and TRBJ2-7, with 8 bases that match TRBD1. The J segment lost 2 bases and the V segment lost 5 bases, leaving 11 bases of the junction unmatched. CDR1 and CDR2 (germline): MNHEY, SMNVEV (reference sequence). The CDR3 extends over 16 amino acids. The CDR3 DNA follows: TGTGCCAGCAGTCCTACGACAGGGGACCTAACCTACGAGCAGTACTTC. This sequence encodes CASSPTTGDLTYEQYF.

This clone was seen more than once but under ten times. The chain combines TRBV27 with TRBJ1-6; D is ambiguous. V dropped 8 bases and J dropped 7 bases, with 12 bases sitting between them. The CDR3 spans 13 residues. Looked up from germline, CDR1 is MNHEY and CDR2 is SMNVEV (reference sequence). CDR3 bases: TGTGCCAGCTCCCCAAGGCCGAATTCACCCCTCCACTTT. Translated: CASSPRPNSPLHF.

J is TRBJ1-1 and V is TRBV30, with 9 nucleotides matching TRBD1. The CDR3 has 14 residues. Trimming cost V 2 bases and J 8 bases; bases outside gene matches: 9. Germline V gene sequence: CDR1 GTSNPN, CDR2 SVGIG (reference sequence). The CDR3 DNA reads as TGTGCCTGGAGTAAACCCTGGGACAGGGCCGAAGCTTTCTTT. Encoded protein: CAWSKPWDRAEAFF.

The CDR3 nucleotides read TGCGCCAGCAGCTCGACCGAAGCAGGGGGCGCCGGGGGCTACACCTTC. As protein: CASSSTEAGGAGGYTF. The chain combines TRBV5-1 with TRBJ1-2; 8 bases line up with TRBD1. Per the germline V gene, CDR1 is SGHRS and CDR2 is YFSETQ. With V trimmed by 3 bases and J by 8 bases, 15 bases remained unmatched. CDR3 length: 16 residues.

The chain couples TRBV6-1 to TRBJ1-2; no definite D call. The germline V gene has CDR1 MNHNS and CDR2 SASEGT. The V and J ends lost 2 bases and 2 bases respectively, with 9 bases between them. There are 14 residues in the CDR3. This CDR3 reads CASSEYRSNYGYTF. The CDR3, as DNA: TGTGCCAGCAGTGAATATAGGAGCAACTATGGCTACACCTTC.

The chain recombines TRBV5-1 with TRBJ1-6, with 8 nucleotides matching TRBD1. The length of the CDR3 is 15 residues. Unmatched junction bases numbered 15, after V lost 3 bases and J lost 16 bases. Germline V gives CDR1 SGHRS, CDR2 YFSETQ. The CDR3 DNA sequence: TGCGCCAGCAGCTACGTCCTGGGGCAGGGGGCCCATCTCCACTTT. Translation: CASSYVLGQGAHLHF. The whole variable domain, filled in from reference TRBV5-1 and TRBJ1-6, reads KAGVTQTPRYLIKTRGQQVTLSCSPISGHRSVSWYQQTPGQGLQFLFEYFSETQRNKGNFPGRFSGRQFSNSRSEMNVSTLELGDSALYLCASSYVLGQGAHLHFGNGTRLTVT.

The gene calls are TRBV6-5 and TRBJ1-2; D is perhaps TRBD1 (5 bases). In germline, CDR1 is MNHEY, CDR2 SVGAGI. V was trimmed by 2 bases and J by 4 bases, leaving 14 bases between them. The CDR3 is 15 residues long. The CDR3 DNA reads TGTGCCAGCAGTTACGATGAGGGGCCAGTCTATGGCTACACCTTC. The encoded protein is CASSYDEGPVYGYTF.

This chain links TRBV5-1 with TRBJ1-4, with 10 bases fitting TRBD1. There are 15 residues in the CDR3. Losses at the gene ends were 2 bases for V and 8 bases for J; bases not matched to a gene: 6. CDR1 and CDR2 (germline): SGHRS, YFSETQ. DNA of the CDR3: TGCGCCAGCAGCTTAGGGGGACAGGGGAGAGAAAAACTGTTTTTT. Translated: CASSLGGQGREKLFF.

The V and J genes are TRBV27 and TRBJ1-1; a possible D gene is TRBD1 (5 bases). The CDR3 contains 14 residues. V was trimmed by 0 bases and J by 4 bases, leaving 9 bases between them. The germline gives CDR1 MNHEY, CDR2 SMNVEV (reference sequence). CDR3: CASSLSGGGTEAFF. DNA for the CDR3: TGTGCCAGCAGTTTATCGGGGGGGGGCACTGAAGCTTTCTTT.